The 20 T cell receptor beta chains listed next were all sequenced from one sample in a study of neurological immune-mediated disorders. MiXCR, run by TCRdb on the 5' RACE reads, gives a single entry per CDR3 protein. The table shows fewer than 20,000 distinct CDR3 sequences, with 3.5% occurring only once. The sample comprised CD8+ T cells from blood. The receptors originated from a woman aged 40 to 50 in good health.

This chain uses TRBV30 with TRBJ2-7; the D gene could be TRBD1 or TRBD2 (5 bases each). Deletions cut 0 bases from V and 6 bases from J, with 12 bases between. The CDR3 loop spans 13 amino acids. The germline V gene encodes CDR1 GTSNPN and CDR2 SVGIG (reference sequence). CDR3 sequence reads: CAWSVTGLAEQYF. CDR3 DNA sequence: TGTGCCTGGAGTGTCACAGGTCTAGCCGAGCAGTACTTC.

This clonotype is classed as medium-sized. The rearrangement links TRBV7-6 to TRBJ1-3, with a tentative D call TRBD1 (6 bases). Germline loops: CDR1 SGHVS, CDR2 FNYEAQ. The CDR3 is 16 amino acids. V lost 5 bases and J 4 bases, leaving 18 bases between the germline ends. Here the CDR3 reads CASSQSQGALGNTIYF. CDR3 bases: TGTGCCAGCAGCCAATCACAGGGAGCTCTGGGAAACACCATATATTTT.

There are many counts of this clonotype. The J gene is TRBJ1-1, the V gene TRBV15; no clear D gene. Per germline, CDR1 LNHNV and CDR2 YYDKDF (reference sequence). With 5 bases removed from V and 8 bases from J, the gap between germline ends came to 12 bases. This CDR3 region has 12 residues. In nucleotides, the CDR3 is TGTGCCACCAGCGCCTACGGTGCGGAAGCTTTCTTT. This sequence encodes CATSAYGAEAFF. Full variable domain (remainder filled in from reference TRBV15 and TRBJ1-1): DAMVIQNPRYQVTQFGKPVTLSCSQTLNHNVMYWYQQKSSQAPKLLFHYYDKDFNNEADTPDNFQSRRPNTSFCFLDIRSPGLGDTAMYLCATSAYGAEAFFGQGTRLTVV.

This clonotype was counted ten times or more. The V gene is TRBV12-3 or TRBV12-4, the J gene TRBJ1-2; 7 bases match TRBD1. Trimming cost V 4 bases and J 4 bases; bases outside gene matches: 3. This CDR3 is 13 amino acids long. The CDR3, as DNA: TGTGCCAGCAGTTCGACAGGGTCCTATGGCTACACCTTC. As protein: CASSSTGSYGYTF.

The sample holds many counts of this clonotype. The rearrangement links TRBV20-1 to TRBJ1-2, with a tentative D call TRBD1 (5 bases). CDR3 length: 14 residues. With 3 bases removed from V and 3 bases from J, the gap between germline ends came to 14 bases. Germline CDR1 reads DFQATT; CDR2 reads SNEGSKA (reference sequence). CDR3: CSASEFRVDYGYTF. CDR3 sequence (DNA): TGCAGTGCTAGTGAATTCAGGGTTGACTATGGCTACACCTTC.

This clonotype was seen at least ten times. This chain joins TRBV6-2 or TRBV6-3 and TRBJ1-3, with D tentatively TRBD1 (5 bases). Trimming took off 5 bases at V and 3 bases at J, with 11 bases between the two ends. Germline CDR1 is MNHEY and CDR2 is SVGEGT. The CDR3 is 14 amino acids. CDR3 region: CASSRRQLGNTIYF. In DNA, the CDR3 is TGTGCCAGCAGTCGGCGACAGCTTGGAAACACCATATATTTT.

This clonotype was counted ten times or more. The chain recombines TRBV5-1 with TRBJ1-2; 8 nucleotides match TRBD1. The CDR3 is made up of 12 amino acids. The germline V gene has CDR1 SGHRS and CDR2 YFSETQ. Losses at the gene ends were 3 bases for V and 6 bases for J; bases not matched to a gene: 1. The chain's CDR3 is CASSSTGDGYTF. The CDR3 DNA reads as TGCGCCAGCAGCTCGACAGGGGATGGCTACACCTTC.

Many counts were recorded for this clonotype. The chain employs TRBV24-1 and TRBJ1-1; D is perhaps TRBD1 (6 bases). V shed 8 bases and J shed 5 bases, with 8 bases lying between them. Germline V gene sequence: CDR1 KGHDR, CDR2 SFDVKD. CDR3 length equals 11 residues. The DNA of the CDR3 is TGTGCCACCACAAGGGGGACTGAAGCTTTCTTT. Protein product: CATTRGTEAFF.

This clonotype is medium-sized in the sample. This chain uses TRBV20-1 with TRBJ2-7; D call uncertain. Germline CDR1 and CDR2: DFQATT and SNEGSKA (reference sequence). Trimming took 2 bases from V and 5 from J, leaving 13 bases between them. The CDR3 is 13 residues long. CDR3 nucleotides: TGCAGTGCTAGACGGGCTCCCCGGGACGAGCAGTACTTC. Encoded protein: CSARRAPRDEQYF.

This clonotype was seen ten or more times. The rearrangement joins TRBV4-3 to TRBJ2-1, with 14 bases that match TRBD2. Unmatched junction bases numbered 9, after V lost 4 bases and J lost 7 bases. Germline CDR1 reads LGHNA; CDR2 reads YSLEER. The CDR3 is 17 amino acids. The CDR3 loop reads CASSPGTSGSVGNEQFF. The CDR3 DNA reads TGCGCCAGCAGCCCGGGGACTAGCGGGAGTGTTGGGAATGAGCAGTTCTTC.

This clonotype was counted ten times or more. This chain connects TRBV7-6 to TRBJ1-1, with D maybe TRBD1 (5 bases). V lost 5 bases and J lost 5, with 9 bases in between. CDR3 size: 12 residues. Germline V gene sequence: CDR1 SGHVS, CDR2 FNYEAQ. CDR3 sequence: CASSLRGTEAFF. Here the CDR3 DNA reads TGTGCCAGCAGCCTGCGGGGGACTGAAGCTTTCTTT.

Many counts were recorded for this clonotype. The chain is built from TRBV7-6 and TRBJ2-6, with a possible D match to TRBD2 (6 bases). The CDR3 has 17 amino acids. V shed 4 bases and J shed 2 bases, with 15 bases lying between them. Germline CDR1 and CDR2: SGHVS and FNYEAQ. CDR3 DNA sequence: TGTGCCAGCAGCTACACTTTGCGGGGTACTGGGGCCAACGTCCTGACTTTC. Translating it yields CASSYTLRGTGANVLTF.

This clonotype came up many times. The rearrangement uses TRBV3-1 and TRBJ2-7, with D tentatively TRBD2 (6 bases). Trimming stripped 3 bases from V and 2 bases from J, with 17 bases between. CDR3 length: 16 residues. Per germline, CDR1 LGHDT and CDR2 YNNKEL (reference sequence). The CDR3 coding sequence is TGTGCCAGCAGCCATTCCTGGGGGGTACCGACCTACGAGCAGTACTTC. As protein: CASSHSWGVPTYEQYF.

This clonotype appeared many times. This rearrangement joins TRBV25-1 to TRBJ2-7; D remains unclear. CDR1 is MGHDK and CDR2 is SYGVNS in the germline V gene. This CDR3 is 12 amino acids long. V was cut by 1 base and J by 3 bases, with 4 bases left in between. This CDR3 reads CASSESIYEQYF. Written as DNA, the CDR3 is TGTGCCAGCAGTGAATCTATCTACGAGCAGTACTTC.

This clonotype was seen at least ten times. CDR3 bases: TGTGCCAGCAGCTTGGGGGCAGGGAGGGGGTATGAGCAGTTCTTC. Its translation: CASSLGAGRGYEQFF. The rearrangement joins TRBV5-5 to TRBJ2-1, with D possibly matching TRBD2 (7 bases). This CDR3 is built from 15 residues. The germline V gene has CDR1 SGHKS and CDR2 YYEKEE (reference sequence). V was cut by 0 bases and J by 8 bases, with 15 bases left in between.

About this clonotype: This may stem from a read error, because a much larger clone lies one nucleotide away. This chain joins TRBV6-2 or TRBV6-3 and TRBJ2-7, with D possibly being TRBD1 or TRBD2 (6 bases each). The CDR3 sequence is 12 residues long. Germline CDR1 and CDR2: MNHEY and SVGEGT. The DNA for the CDR3 is TGTGCCAGCAGACTAGGGGGGTACGATCAGTACTTC. This gives the protein CASRLGGYDQYF.

This clonotype has at least ten counts. The V gene is TRBV20-1, the J gene TRBJ2-3, with 10 nucleotides matching TRBD2. The CDR3 length is 15 residues. Germline trimming cut 5 bases from V and 2 bases from J; bases unmatched to any gene: 7. The germline gives CDR1 DFQATT, CDR2 SNEGSKA (reference sequence). CDR3 in DNA: TGCAGTGCTGAAAGCGGGAGGGGCCCCACAGATACGCAGTATTTT. Protein product: CSAESGRGPTDTQYF.

The chain employs TRBV21-1 and TRBJ1-5. TRBV21-1 is listed as a pseudogene. This CDR3 spans 14 amino acids. CDR3 residues: CASSKEGPNQPQHF. CDR3 in DNA: TGTGCCAGCAGCAAAGAGGGACCTAATCAGCCCCAGCATTTT.

The table lists this clonotype with many counts. The rearrangement joins TRBV7-2 to TRBJ1-2; 11 bases line up with TRBD1. Germline CDR1 is SGHTA and CDR2 is FQGNSA. The V gene end was trimmed by 4 bases and the J gene end by 14 bases; junction bases not matched to a gene: 12. CDR3 length: 14 amino acids. CDR3 region: CASSWMGQGEVRTF. The CDR3 nucleotides are TGTGCCAGCAGCTGGATGGGACAGGGGGAGGTCCGGACCTTC. Filled out from reference TRBV7-2 and TRBJ1-2, the complete variable domain reads GAGVSQSPSNKVTEKGKDVELRCDPISGHTALYWYRQSLGQGLEFLIYFQGNSAPDKSGLPSDRFSAERTGGSVSTLTIQRTQQEDSAVYLCASSWMGQGEVRTFGSGTRLTVV.

This clonotype appeared many times. V gene TRBV6-1 combines with J gene TRBJ2-7; 15 bases fit TRBD2. V was pared by 4 bases and J by 4 bases, with 14 bases of the junction left unmatched. There are 19 residues in the CDR3. Germline CDR1 MNHNS, CDR2 SASEGT. In DNA, the CDR3 is TGTGCCAGCAGTGCAGGACTAGCGGGAGGGCTTGGGTCGTTTTACGAGCAGTACTTC. This sequence encodes CASSAGLAGGLGSFYEQYF.